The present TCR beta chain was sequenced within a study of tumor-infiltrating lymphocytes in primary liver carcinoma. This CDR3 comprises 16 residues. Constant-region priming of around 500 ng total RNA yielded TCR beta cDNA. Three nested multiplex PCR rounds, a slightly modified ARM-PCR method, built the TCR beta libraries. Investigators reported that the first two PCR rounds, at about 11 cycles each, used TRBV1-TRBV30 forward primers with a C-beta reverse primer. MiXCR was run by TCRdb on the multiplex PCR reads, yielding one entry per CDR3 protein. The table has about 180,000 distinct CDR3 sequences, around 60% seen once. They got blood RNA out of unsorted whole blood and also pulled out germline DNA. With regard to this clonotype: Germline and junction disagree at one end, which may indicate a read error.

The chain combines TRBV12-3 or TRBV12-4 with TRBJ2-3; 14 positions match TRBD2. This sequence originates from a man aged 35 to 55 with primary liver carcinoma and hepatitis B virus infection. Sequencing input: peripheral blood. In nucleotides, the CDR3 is TGTTCCAGCGCCGGGACTAGCGGGAGCCTGACAGATACGCAGTATTTT. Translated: CSSAGTSGSLTDTQYF.